This TCR beta chain appears in the sequencing data of a study of neurological immune-mediated disorders. The V gene's germline CDR1 is DFQATT and CDR2 SNEGSKA (reference sequence). The CDR3 has 12 amino acids, counting both end residues. Every sequencing run generated over 160 million TCR-beta sequences from 15-18 subjects. TCRdb re-derived calls from the 5' RACE reads in MiXCR, one entry per CDR3 protein. The sample consists of around 20,000 distinct CDR3 sequences, about 13% of them appearing once. Of note for this clonotype: The DNA is left out, because the CDR3 cannot be placed on it with certainty; the CDR3 is given as TCRdb lists it.

The V gene is TRBV20-1, the J gene TRBJ1-2. The sequencing input was PBMCs. The source is a woman in her sixties with HTLV-1-associated myelopathy (HAM/TSP). CDR3 region: CSAVAGGNGYIF.